The T cell receptor beta chain under discussion was sequenced for a study of CD8 T cells in ankylosing spondylitis. TCRdb processed the 5' RACE reads anew with MiXCR; each CDR3 protein has one entry. The table has about 240,000 distinct CDR3 sequences, 8% to 9% seen once. Study-wide points: As for the disease-linked clones, they showed a CD8+ phenotype and occurred at relatively low frequencies in peripheral blood.

With respect to this clonotype: Its target is not known.

Sequenced sample: blood, either unsorted or a sorted T cell fraction (not recorded which). The sequence came from a female donor with ankylosing spondylitis or in good health (not recorded which).

CDR3 coding DNA: TGCGCCAGCAGCTTGGGTGCAGGGGGACAGCCCCAGCATTTT. It is translated as CASSLGAGGQPQHF. V usage is TRBV5-1 and J usage is TRBJ1-5; 7 bases line up with TRBD1. The CDR3 runs to 14 residues. V lost 0 bases and J lost 7; bases outside the gene matches: 4. In germline, CDR1 is SGHRS, CDR2 YFSETQ.